This TCR beta chain is drawn from a study of blood T cell dynamics during melanoma immunotherapy. Overall study results and limits: Among sorted CD8+ subsets, immune-effector cells had the highest clonality and cell-free DNA similarity.

Time point specified: pre-treatment baseline. Sampling occurred pretreatment (T0) and at week 3 (W3), after cycle one of checkpoint blockade. Turning to this clone: The antigen is undetermined.

All DNA from each sorted CD8+ subset was loaded. Sequenced by immunoSEQ multiplex PCR; TCRdb stores in-frame clones only, minus some. The repertoire has hundreds of clones, approximately 69% of them found once; the top ten carry 10% to 15%. J gave up 4 bases and V 0 bases, and 1 base lay outside the gene matches. The CDR3 runs 15 residues. Germline V gene sequence: CDR1 MNHEY, CDR2 SVGAGI. The chain links TRBV6-5 to TRBJ2-7; TRBD2 matches 12 bases. This receptor was identified in a human donor with melanoma. The sample here was central memory CD8+ T cells from blood, taken from a patient treated with checkpoint blockade. The CDR3 DNA reads as TGTGCCAGCAGTTACTCGACTAGCGGGAGTTACGAGCAGTACTTC. The encoded protein is CASSYSTSGSYEQYF.